The sequence of this T cell receptor (beta chain) was determined in a study of OX40 agonist ivuxolimab in advanced cancers. About the research overall: Ivuxolimab was delivered to patients intravenously every 2 weeks at doses spanning 0.01 to 10 mg/kg. Hepatocellular carcinoma, melanoma, renal cell or head and neck cancer occurred in dose-escalation patients. The group had a mean age of about 64 years, ranged from 23 to 79, and was 75% to 85% male.

Sequencing was performed with immunoSEQ multiplex PCR; in TCRdb, only in-frame clones are kept and a portion is missing. Of 40,000 to 60,000 clones in the sample, roughly 90% were seen once. The CDR3 runs to 14 residues. Germline CDR1 and CDR2: WSHSY and SAAADI. V was clipped by 0 bases and J by 10 bases; unmatched bases: 2. The chain carries TRBV10-2 and TRBJ2-1, with TRBD2 matching 11 bases. This clonotype was obtained from an adult with an advanced solid tumor such as melanoma, head and neck, liver or kidney cancer. Sequenced here: CD4+ or CD8+ T cells sorted from blood, sampled in a trial of the OX40 agonist ivuxolimab. The CDR3 spells CASSESWTSGEQFF. Here the CDR3 DNA reads TGCGCCAGCAGTGAGTCGTGGACTAGCGGGGAGCAGTTCTTC.